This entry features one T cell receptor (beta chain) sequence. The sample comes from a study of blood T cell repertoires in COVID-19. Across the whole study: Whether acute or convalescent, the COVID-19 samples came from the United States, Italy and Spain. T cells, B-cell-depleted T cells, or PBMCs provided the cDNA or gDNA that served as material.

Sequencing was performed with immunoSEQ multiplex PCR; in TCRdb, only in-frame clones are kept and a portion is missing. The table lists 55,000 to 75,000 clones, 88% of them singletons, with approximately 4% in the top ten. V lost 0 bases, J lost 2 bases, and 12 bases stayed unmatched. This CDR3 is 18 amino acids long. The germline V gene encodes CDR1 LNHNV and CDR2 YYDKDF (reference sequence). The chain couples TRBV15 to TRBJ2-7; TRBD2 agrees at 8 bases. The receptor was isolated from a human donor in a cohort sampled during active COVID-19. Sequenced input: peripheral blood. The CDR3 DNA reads TGTGCCACCAGCAGAGAATTAAGGGGGAGCGGGAGAACCTACGAGCAGTACTTC. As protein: CATSRELRGSGRTYEQYF.